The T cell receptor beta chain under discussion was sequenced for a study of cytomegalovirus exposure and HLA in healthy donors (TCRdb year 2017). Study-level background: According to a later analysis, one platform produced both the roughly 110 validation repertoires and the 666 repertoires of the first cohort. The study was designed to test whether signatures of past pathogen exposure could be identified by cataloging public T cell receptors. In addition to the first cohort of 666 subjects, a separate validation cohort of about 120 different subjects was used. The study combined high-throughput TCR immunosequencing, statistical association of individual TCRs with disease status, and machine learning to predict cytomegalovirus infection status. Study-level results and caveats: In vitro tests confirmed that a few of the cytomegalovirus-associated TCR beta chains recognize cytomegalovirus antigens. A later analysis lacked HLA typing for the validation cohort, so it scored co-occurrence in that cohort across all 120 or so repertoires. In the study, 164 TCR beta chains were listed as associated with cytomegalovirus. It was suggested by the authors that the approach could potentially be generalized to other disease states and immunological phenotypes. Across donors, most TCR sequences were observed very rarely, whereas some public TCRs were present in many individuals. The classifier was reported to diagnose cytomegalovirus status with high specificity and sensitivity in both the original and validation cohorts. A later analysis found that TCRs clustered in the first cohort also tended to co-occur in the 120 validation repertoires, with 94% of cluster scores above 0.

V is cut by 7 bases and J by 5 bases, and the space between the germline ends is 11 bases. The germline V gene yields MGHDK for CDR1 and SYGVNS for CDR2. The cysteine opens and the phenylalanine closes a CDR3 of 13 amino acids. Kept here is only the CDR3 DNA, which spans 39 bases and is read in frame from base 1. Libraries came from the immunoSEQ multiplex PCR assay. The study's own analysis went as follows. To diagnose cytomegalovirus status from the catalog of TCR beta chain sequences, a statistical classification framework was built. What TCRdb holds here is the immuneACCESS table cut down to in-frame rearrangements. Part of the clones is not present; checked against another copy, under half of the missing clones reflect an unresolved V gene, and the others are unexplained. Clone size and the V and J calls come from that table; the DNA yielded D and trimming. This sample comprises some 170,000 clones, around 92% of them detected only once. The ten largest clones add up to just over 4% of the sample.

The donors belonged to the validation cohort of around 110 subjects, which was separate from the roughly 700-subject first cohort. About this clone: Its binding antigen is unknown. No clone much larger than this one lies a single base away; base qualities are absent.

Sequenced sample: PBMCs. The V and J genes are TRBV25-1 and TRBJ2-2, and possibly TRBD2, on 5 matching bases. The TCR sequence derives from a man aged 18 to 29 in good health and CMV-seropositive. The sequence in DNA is TGTGCCAGCACCTTTGGGAGTACCGGGGAGCTGTTTTTT. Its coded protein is CASTFGSTGELFF.